Reported below is one TCR beta chain. The antigen is undetermined. Deep was the level used in running the assay. Assay: immunoSEQ multiplex PCR; the TCRdb copy retains only in-frame clones and omits some. The table shows about 2.1 million clones, with 90% to 95% occurring only once. This specimen belongs to a study of shared clonotypes between healthy human individuals. Overall study context: Three men and a couple of women, aged 18 to 49, were donors. Study-level findings and limits: Generally, naive subsets (rather than memory subsets) showed larger estimated richness.

Naive CD8 cells comprised CD45RO-negative, CCR7-positively selected cells, excluding terminally differentiated effector memory CD45RA+ cells. The receptor was derived from a man between 18 and 35 years old in good health. Some clones in this sample may be carry-over from other donors' samples. The sample comprised naive CD8+ T cells from PBMCs.

Here the CDR3 reads CASSHRRDRGEKLFF. In DNA, the CDR3 is TGTGCCAGCAGCCACCGCCGGGACAGGGGAGAAAAACTGTTTTTT. This chain joins TRBV4-2 and TRBJ1-4, with 10 bases lining up with TRBD1. V lost 3 bases and J lost 8; bases outside the gene matches: 6. Germline-derived CDR1 and CDR2 are LGHNA and YNFKEQ. The CDR3 has 15 residues.